The 11 T cell receptor beta chains reported below all come from one sample, sequenced in a study of response to subunit inactivated influenza vaccine (dated by TCRdb to the late 2010s). The library was obtained by RT-PCR. TCRdb shows the sequencer as Illumina HiSeq 2500. Through fastp at Q25 and MiXCR, TCRdb rebuilt clones from the public reads, retaining in-frame beta chains. For every CDR3 protein sequence, its rows merge into one entry that carries the most common genes and DNA. A total of 200,000 to 250,000 distinct CDR3 sequences appear in this sample, 9% to 15% of them only once. Approximately 8.3% of the sample is held by the ten biggest clonotypes. The sequences come from non-naive T cells sorted from PBMCs, collected about 14 days before vaccination. The cell subset or site label for this specimen denotes: memory T cell fraction. These receptors originate from a man aged 50 to 60 who received an inactivated influenza vaccine. Donor details come from another sample of the same person, matched by shared clones.

The rearrangement joins TRBV7-8 to TRBJ2-7; 9 bases agree with TRBD1. CDR1 and CDR2 from the germline V gene are SGHVS and FQNEAQ. V trimming: 5 bases; J trimming: 0 bases; junction bases outside the gene matches: 8. The CDR3 consists of 16 residues. This chain's CDR3 is CASSPGQGAFSYEQYF. The DNA for the CDR3 is TGTGCCAGCAGCCCGGGACAGGGCGCTTTCTCCTACGAGCAGTACTTC.

This clonotype has ten or more counts. The rearrangement uses TRBV5-1 and TRBJ2-1; TRBD1 agrees at 7 bases. Trimming cost V 3 bases and J 9 bases; bases outside gene matches: 12. This CDR3 has 15 residues. CDR1 SGHRS and CDR2 YFSETQ come from the germline V gene. As DNA, the CDR3 is TGCGCCAGCAGCTCGCAGGCCACAGGGGCCGGTGAGCAGTTCTTC. Translation: CASSSQATGAGEQFF.

The chain combines TRBV27 with TRBJ1-1, with a weak D call TRBD1 (5 bases). Germline V lookup: CDR1 MNHEY, CDR2 SMNVEV (reference sequence). The CDR3 has 16 residues. Trimming took 6 bases from V and 0 from J, leaving 17 bases between them. Here the CDR3 DNA reads TGTGCCAGCAGCTCCCTTCAGGGAAATATGAACACTGAAGCTTTCTTT. Amino acids: CASSSLQGNMNTEAFF.

The chain uses TRBV20-1 and TRBJ2-3, with a possible D match to TRBD2 (5 bases). Germline V gene lookup returns CDR1 DFQATT and CDR2 SNEGSKA (reference sequence). This CDR3 is 12 amino acids long. Trimming took off 4 bases at V and 6 bases at J, with 11 bases between the two ends. The DNA of the CDR3 is TGCAGTGCTAACGGGAAATGGGATACGCAGTATTTT. As protein: CSANGKWDTQYF.

The V call is TRBV4-1, the J call TRBJ2-7, with D unresolved. V was cut by 1 base and J by 0 bases, with 10 bases left in between. CDR3 length: 15 residues. Germline CDR1 is MGHRA and CDR2 is YSYEKL. Written as DNA, the CDR3 is TGCGCCAGCAGCCAAGTAAGACAAGGCTCCTACGAGCAGTACTTC. This translates into CASSQVRQGSYEQYF.

This clonotype was observed at least ten times. V and J are TRBV6-5 and TRBJ2-5; D is possibly TRBD1 (5 bases). Germline V lookup: CDR1 MNHEY, CDR2 SVGAGI. The ends were cut back, 0 bases at V and 1 base at J, with 15 bases in the middle. The CDR3 is 17 amino acids. The CDR3 DNA reads as TGTGCCAGCAGTTACTCATTAGTTTATGGGGCCCAAGAGACCCAGTACTTC. Translating it yields CASSYSLVYGAQETQYF.

This clonotype occurred a few times. The genes are TRBV5-1 and TRBJ2-1, with D uncertain. Germline V gene lookup returns CDR1 SGHRS and CDR2 YFSETQ. The CDR3 has 15 residues. V was trimmed by 0 bases and J by 3 bases, leaving 10 bases between them. As DNA, the CDR3 is TGCGCCAGCAGCTTGGCCCTTGGGGACTACAATGAGCAGTTCTTC. It yields the protein CASSLALGDYNEQFF. Using reference TRBV5-1 and TRBJ2-1 for the parts outside the CDR3, the full variable domain is KAGVTQTPRYLIKTRGQQVTLSCSPISGHRSVSWYQQTPGQGLQFLFEYFSETQRNKGNFPGRFSGRQFSNSRSEMNVSTLELGDSALYLCASSLALGDYNEQFFGPGTRLTVL.

This chain connects TRBV12-3 or TRBV12-4 to TRBJ2-7; D is unclear. V lost 5 bases, J lost 2 bases, and 13 bases lay in between. The CDR3 is 14 residues long. The CDR3 sequence: CASSLTTSAYEQYF. CDR3 coding DNA: TGTGCCAGCAGTCTTACAACGTCCGCCTACGAGCAGTACTTC.

This clonotype was found many times. The J gene is TRBJ2-5, the V gene TRBV6-6; maybe TRBD2 (7 bases). The CDR3 is made up of 13 amino acids. Germline V gene data show CDR1 as MNHNY and CDR2 as SVGAGI (reference sequence). V was shortened by 8 bases and J by 5 bases, with 15 bases between the two germline ends. CDR3 protein: CASGRGEGETQYF. As DNA, the CDR3 is TGTGCCAGCGGGAGGGGGGAGGGGGAGACCCAGTACTTC.

The chain uses TRBV20-1 and TRBJ2-1, with 9 nucleotides matching TRBD2. Germline V lookup: CDR1 DFQATT, CDR2 SNEGSKA (reference sequence). The CDR3 length is 14 residues. The trim removed 8 bases at V and 2 bases at J, leaving 7 bases unmatched. The CDR3 protein is CSRLREGPYNEQFF. The CDR3 region has the DNA TGCAGTCGGTTGCGGGAGGGACCCTACAATGAGCAGTTCTTC.

In this sample, this clonotype turned up once. V is TRBV10-2 and J is TRBJ2-6; 7 nucleotides line up with TRBD1. Losses at the gene ends were 7 bases for V and 4 bases for J; bases not matched to a gene: 4. The CDR3 is made up of 14 amino acids. Germline V gene lookup returns CDR1 WSHSY and CDR2 SAAADI. CDR3 loop: CASTDRAGANVLTF. CDR3 sequence (DNA): TGCGCCAGCACTGACAGGGCCGGGGCCAACGTCCTGACTTTC.